This TCR beta chain stems from a study of shared clonotypes between healthy human individuals. Whole-study results and caveats: It was the non-shared clonotypes that had lower generation probabilities than clonotypes shared by all four donors. At large depth, rarefaction still showed sorted-subset sequencing to be incomplete.

Recent acute infections and vaccinations were absent in the healthy HIV-negative adult donors. Germline assignment: CDR1 SGHRS and CDR2 YFSETQ. Trimming took off 0 bases at V and 4 bases at J, with 13 bases between the two ends. The CDR3 is 15 amino acids. The authors loaded around 190 ng DNA, 25,000 to 30,000 T cell genomes, into sorted-subset replicate PCRs. Sequencing was performed with immunoSEQ multiplex PCR; in TCRdb, only in-frame clones are kept and a portion is missing. The data contain 2 million to 2.5 million clones, approximately 95% of them singletons. Concerning this clone itself: Its specificity is not known.

The gene calls are TRBV5-1 and TRBJ1-2, with D perhaps matching TRBD1 (5 bases). The clonotype originates from a man aged 18 to 35 in good health. Some clones in this sample may be carry-over from other donors' samples. Input material: naive CD4+ T cells from PBMCs. This sample's subset: CD45RA+ positively selected. The CDR3 region is CASSLDPGVSYGYTF. The CDR3 DNA is TGCGCCAGCAGCTTGGACCCGGGGGTGTCCTATGGCTACACCTTC.